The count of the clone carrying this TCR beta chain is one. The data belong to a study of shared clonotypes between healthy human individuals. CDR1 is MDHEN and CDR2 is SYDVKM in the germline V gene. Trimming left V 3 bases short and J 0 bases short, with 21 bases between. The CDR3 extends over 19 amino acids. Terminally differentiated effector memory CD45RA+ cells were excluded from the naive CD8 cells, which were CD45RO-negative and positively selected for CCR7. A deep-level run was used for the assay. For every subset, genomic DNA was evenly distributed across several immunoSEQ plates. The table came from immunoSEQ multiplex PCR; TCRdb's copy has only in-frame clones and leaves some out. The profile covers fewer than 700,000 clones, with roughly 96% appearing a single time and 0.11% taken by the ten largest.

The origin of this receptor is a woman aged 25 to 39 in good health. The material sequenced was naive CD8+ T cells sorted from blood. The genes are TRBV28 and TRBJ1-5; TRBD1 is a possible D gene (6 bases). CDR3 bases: TGTGCCAGCAGTTTTGGCATACAGGGAGGGATATATAGCAATCAGCCCCAGCATTTT. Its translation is CASSFGIQGGIYSNQPQHF.